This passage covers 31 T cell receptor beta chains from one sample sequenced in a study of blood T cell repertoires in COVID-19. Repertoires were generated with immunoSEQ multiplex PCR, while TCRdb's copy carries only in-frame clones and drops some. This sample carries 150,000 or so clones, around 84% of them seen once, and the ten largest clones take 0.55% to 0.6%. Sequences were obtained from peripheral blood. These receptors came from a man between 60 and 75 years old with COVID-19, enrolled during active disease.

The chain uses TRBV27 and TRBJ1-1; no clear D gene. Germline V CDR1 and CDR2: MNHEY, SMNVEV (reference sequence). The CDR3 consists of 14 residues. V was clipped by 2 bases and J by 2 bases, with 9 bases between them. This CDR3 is CASSLTPYNTEAFF. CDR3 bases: TGTGCCAGCAGTTTAACACCTTACAACACTGAAGCTTTCTTT.

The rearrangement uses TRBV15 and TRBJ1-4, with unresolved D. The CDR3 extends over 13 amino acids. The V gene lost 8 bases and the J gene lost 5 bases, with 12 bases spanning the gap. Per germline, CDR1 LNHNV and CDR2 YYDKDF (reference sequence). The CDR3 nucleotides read TGTGCCACCGCACTGGGCCAGAATGAAAAACTGTTTTTT. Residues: CATALGQNEKLFF.

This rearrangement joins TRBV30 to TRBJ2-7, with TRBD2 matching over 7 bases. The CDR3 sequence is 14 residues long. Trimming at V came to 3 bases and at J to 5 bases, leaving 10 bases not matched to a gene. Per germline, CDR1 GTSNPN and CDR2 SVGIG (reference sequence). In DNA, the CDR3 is TGTGCCTGGAGCTCGGGGGGACTCGTCCACGAGCAGTACTTC. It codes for CAWSSGGLVHEQYF.

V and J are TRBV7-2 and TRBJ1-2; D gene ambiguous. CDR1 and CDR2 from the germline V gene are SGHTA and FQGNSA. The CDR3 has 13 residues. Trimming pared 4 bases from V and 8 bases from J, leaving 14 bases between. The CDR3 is CASSSSYGLGYTF. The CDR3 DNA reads TGTGCCAGCAGCTCGTCTTACGGTTTGGGCTACACCTTC.

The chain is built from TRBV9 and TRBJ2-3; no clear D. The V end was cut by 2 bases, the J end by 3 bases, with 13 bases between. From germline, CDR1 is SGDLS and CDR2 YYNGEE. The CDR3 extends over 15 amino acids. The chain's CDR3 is CASSVAVGRTDTQYF. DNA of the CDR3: TGTGCCAGCAGCGTGGCGGTGGGTAGGACAGATACGCAGTATTTT.

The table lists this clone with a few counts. In DNA form, the CDR3 reads TGTGCAAGTCGCTTAGTCAGCGGGAAAGGCACAGATACGCAGTATTTT. As protein: CASRLVSGKGTDTQYF. This sequence joins TRBV12-2 and TRBJ2-3; TRBD2, the table's D call, lacks a check against the DNA. TRBV12-2 is marked as a pseudogene. The CDR3 runs to 16 residues.

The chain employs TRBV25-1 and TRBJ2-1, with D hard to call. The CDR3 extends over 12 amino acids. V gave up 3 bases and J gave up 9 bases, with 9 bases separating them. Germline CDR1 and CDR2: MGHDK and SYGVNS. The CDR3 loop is CASSDLFSEQFF. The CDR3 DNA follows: TGTGCCAGCAGTGACCTGTTCAGTGAGCAGTTCTTC.

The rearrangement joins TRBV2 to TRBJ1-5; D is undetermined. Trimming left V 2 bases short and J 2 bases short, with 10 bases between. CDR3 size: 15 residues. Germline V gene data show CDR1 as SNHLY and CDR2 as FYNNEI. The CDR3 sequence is CASSESQVGNQPQHF. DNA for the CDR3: TGTGCCAGCAGTGAAAGCCAGGTCGGCAATCAGCCCCAGCATTTT.

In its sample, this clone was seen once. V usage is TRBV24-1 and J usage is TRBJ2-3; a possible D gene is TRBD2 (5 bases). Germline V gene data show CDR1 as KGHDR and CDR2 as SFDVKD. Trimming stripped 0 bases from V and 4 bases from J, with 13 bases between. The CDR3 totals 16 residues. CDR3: CATSDLQPDSSDTQYF. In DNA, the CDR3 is TGTGCCACCAGTGATTTGCAGCCGGACTCCTCAGATACGCAGTATTTT.

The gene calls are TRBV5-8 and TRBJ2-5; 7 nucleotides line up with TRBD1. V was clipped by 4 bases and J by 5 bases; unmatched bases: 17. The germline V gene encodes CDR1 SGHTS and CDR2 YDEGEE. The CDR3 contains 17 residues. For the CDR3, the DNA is TGTGCCAGCAGCGTAACTGGGACAGTTCAGCCGAGGGAGACCCAGTACTTC. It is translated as CASSVTGTVQPRETQYF.

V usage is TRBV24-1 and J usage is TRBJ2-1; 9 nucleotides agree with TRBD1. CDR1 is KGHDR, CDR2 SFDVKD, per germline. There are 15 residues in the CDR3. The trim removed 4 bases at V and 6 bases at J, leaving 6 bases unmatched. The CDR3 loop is CATSEPRDRANEQFF. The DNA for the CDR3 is TGTGCCACCAGTGAACCCCGGGACAGGGCCAATGAGCAGTTCTTC.

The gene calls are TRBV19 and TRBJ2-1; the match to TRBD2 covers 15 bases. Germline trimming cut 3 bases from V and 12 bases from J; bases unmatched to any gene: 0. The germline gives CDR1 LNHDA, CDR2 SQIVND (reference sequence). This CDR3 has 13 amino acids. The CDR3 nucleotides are TGTGCCAGTAGTATGGGACTAGCGGGAGGGCAGTTCTTC. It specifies CASSMGLAGGQFF.

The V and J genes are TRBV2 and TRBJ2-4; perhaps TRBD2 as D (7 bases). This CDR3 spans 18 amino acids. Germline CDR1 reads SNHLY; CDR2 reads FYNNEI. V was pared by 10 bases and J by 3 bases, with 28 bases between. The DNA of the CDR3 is TGTGCCACCGGGGAGGGGGGGGCTACCCTCCGATACAAAAACATTCAGTACTTC. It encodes CATGEGGATLRYKNIQYF.

CDR3 loop: CASSLPPTVSPLHF. CDR3 DNA sequence: TGTGCCAGCAGCTTGCCCCCTACAGTCTCACCCCTCCACTTT. The J gene is TRBJ1-6, the V gene TRBV5-8; D unclear. The V and J ends lost 1 base and 10 bases respectively, with 12 bases between them. Per the germline V gene, CDR1 is SGHTS and CDR2 is YDEGEE. The CDR3 runs to 14 residues. Full variable domain (remainder filled in from reference TRBV5-8 and TRBJ1-6): EAGVTQSPTHLIKTRGQQATLRCSPISGHTSVYWYQQALGLGLQFLLWYDEGEERNRGNFPPRFSGRQFPNYSSELNVNALELEDSALYLCASSLPPTVSPLHFGNGTRLTVT.

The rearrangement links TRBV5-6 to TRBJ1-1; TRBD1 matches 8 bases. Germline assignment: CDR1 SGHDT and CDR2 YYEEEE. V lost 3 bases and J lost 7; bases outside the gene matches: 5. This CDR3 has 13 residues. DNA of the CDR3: TGTGCCAGCAGCTCGACAGGGGTGGATGAAGCTTTCTTT. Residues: CASSSTGVDEAFF. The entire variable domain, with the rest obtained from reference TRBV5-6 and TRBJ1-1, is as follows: DAGVTQSPTHLIKTRGQQVTLRCSPKSGHDTVSWYQQALGQGPQFIFQYYEEEERQRGNFPDRFSGHQFPNYSSELNVNALLLGDSALYLCASSSTGVDEAFFGQGTRLTVV.

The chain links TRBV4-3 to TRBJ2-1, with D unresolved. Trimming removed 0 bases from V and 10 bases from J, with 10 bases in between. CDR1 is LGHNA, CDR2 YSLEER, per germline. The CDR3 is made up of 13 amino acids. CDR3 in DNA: TGCGCCAGCAGCCAAGATCCTTATGGCGAGCAGTTCTTC. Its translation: CASSQDPYGEQFF.

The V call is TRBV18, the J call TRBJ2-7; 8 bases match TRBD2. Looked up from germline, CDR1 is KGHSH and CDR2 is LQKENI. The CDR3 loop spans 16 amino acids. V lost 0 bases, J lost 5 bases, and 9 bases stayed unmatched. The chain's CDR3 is CASSPPSAGGGHEQYF. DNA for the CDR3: TGTGCCAGCTCACCACCCTCCGCGGGAGGTGGGCACGAGCAGTACTTC.

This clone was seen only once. DNA for the CDR3: TGTGCCAGCAGCCCTCACTTGCCCTGCTCTGGAAACACCATATATTTT. Its translation: CASSPHLPCSGNTIYF. This rearrangement joins TRBV3-1 (or the pseudogene TRBV3-2) to TRBJ1-3; D gene ambiguous. The CDR3 spans 16 residues. Germline lookup yields CDR1 LGHDT and CDR2 YNNKEL (reference sequence). V gave up 4 bases and J gave up 0 bases, with 13 bases separating them.

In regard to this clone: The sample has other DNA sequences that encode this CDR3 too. CDR3 nucleotides: TGTGCCAGCAGCTTAGGGCAGAACACTGAAGCTTTCTTT. Its protein product is CASSLGQNTEAFF. The chain has TRBV7-2 and TRBJ1-1; no definite D call. Germline values: CDR1 SGHTA, CDR2 FQGNSA. Trimming took off 1 base at V and 1 base at J, with 4 bases between the two ends. The CDR3 is 13 amino acids.

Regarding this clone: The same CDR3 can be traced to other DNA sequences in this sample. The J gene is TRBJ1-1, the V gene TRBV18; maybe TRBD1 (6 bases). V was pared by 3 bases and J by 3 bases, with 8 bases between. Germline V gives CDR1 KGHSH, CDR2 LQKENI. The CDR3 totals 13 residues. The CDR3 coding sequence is TGTGCCAGCTCACCGAACAGGGACACTGAAGCTTTCTTT. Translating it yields CASSPNRDTEAFF.

CDR3 coding DNA: TGTGCCAGCAAGCGGGACGGCGGGGGCTACACCTTC. Its protein product is CASKRDGGGYTF. The V and J genes are TRBV12-3 or TRBV12-4 and TRBJ1-2; the D gene is possibly TRBD1 (5 bases). This CDR3 contains 12 residues. V was pared by 7 bases and J by 8 bases, with 14 bases between.

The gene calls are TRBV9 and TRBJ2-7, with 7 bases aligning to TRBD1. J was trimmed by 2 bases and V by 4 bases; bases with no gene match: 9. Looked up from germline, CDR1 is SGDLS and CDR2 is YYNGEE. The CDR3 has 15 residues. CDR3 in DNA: TGTGCCAGCAGCACCGAGGGACAGCCCACCTACGAGCAGTACTTC. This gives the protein CASSTEGQPTYEQYF. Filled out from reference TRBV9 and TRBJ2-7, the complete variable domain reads DSGVTQTPKHLITATGQRVTLRCSPRSGDLSVYWYQQSLDQGLQFLIQYYNGEERAKGNILERFSAQQFPDLHSELNLSSLELGDSALYFCASSTEGQPTYEQYFGPGTRLTVT.

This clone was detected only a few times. The chain's CDR3 is CASRGGVGNTEAFF. The DNA for the CDR3 is TGCGCCAGCAGGGGGGGAGTAGGGAACACTGAAGCTTTCTTT. The chain uses TRBV4-1 and TRBJ1-1, with D possibly being TRBD1 (5 bases). CDR1 is MGHRA and CDR2 is YSYEKL in the germline V gene. Trimming removed 6 bases at V and 1 base at J, with 12 bases between. The CDR3 covers 14 residues.

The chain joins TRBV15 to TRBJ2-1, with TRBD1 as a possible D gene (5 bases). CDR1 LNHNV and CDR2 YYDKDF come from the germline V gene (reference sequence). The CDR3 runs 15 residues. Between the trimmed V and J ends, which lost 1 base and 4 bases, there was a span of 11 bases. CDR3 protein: CATSRGGVGYNEQFF. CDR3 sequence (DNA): TGTGCCACCAGCAGAGGGGGCGTGGGGTACAATGAGCAGTTCTTC.

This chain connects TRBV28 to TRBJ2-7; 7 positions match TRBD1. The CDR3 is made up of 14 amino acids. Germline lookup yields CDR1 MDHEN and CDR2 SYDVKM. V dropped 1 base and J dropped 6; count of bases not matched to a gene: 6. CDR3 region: CASSLSGGSCEQYF. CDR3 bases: TGTGCCAGCAGTTTATCAGGGGGAAGCTGCGAGCAGTACTTC.

CDR3 sequence reads: CSVSQSGNTEAFF. DNA of the CDR3: TGCAGCGTGTCACAGAGTGGAAACACTGAAGCTTTCTTT. The rearrangement uses TRBV29-1 and TRBJ1-1; no definite D call. Trimming pared 6 bases from V and 2 bases from J, leaving 13 bases between. The length of the CDR3 is 13 residues. CDR1 SQVTM and CDR2 ANQGSEA come from the germline V gene.

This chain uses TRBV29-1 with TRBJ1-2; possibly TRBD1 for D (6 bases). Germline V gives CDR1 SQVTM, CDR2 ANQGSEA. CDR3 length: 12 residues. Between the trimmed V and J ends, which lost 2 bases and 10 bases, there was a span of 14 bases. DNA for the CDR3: TGCAGCGTTGAACAGCAGGGGCTCGCCTACACCTTC. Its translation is CSVEQQGLAYTF.

The CDR3 bases are TGTGCCAGCAGCTTGCCTAGCGGGGTAAATGAGCAGTTCTTC. It specifies CASSLPSGVNEQFF. This chain connects TRBV7-2 to TRBJ2-1, with TRBD2 identical over 9 bases. Trimming took 3 bases from V and 7 from J; bases not matched to a gene: 4. This CDR3 region has 14 residues. Germline loops: CDR1 SGHTA, CDR2 FQGNSA.

The CDR3 sequence is CASSPQTGRSGNTIYF. DNA for the CDR3: TGTGCCAGCTCACCACAGACAGGGCGATCTGGAAACACCATATATTTT. V usage is TRBV18 and J usage is TRBJ1-3, with 7 bases matching TRBD1. V lost 1 base, J lost 1 base, and 4 bases stayed unmatched. The CDR3 length is 16 residues. Germline loops: CDR1 KGHSH, CDR2 LQKENI.

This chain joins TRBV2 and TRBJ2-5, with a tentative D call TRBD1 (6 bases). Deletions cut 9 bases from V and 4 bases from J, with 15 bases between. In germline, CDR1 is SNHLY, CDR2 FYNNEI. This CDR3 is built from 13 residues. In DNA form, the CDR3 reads TGTGCCAGTCAGGGGTCTCAGGGAGAGACCCAGTACTTC. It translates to CASQGSQGETQYF.

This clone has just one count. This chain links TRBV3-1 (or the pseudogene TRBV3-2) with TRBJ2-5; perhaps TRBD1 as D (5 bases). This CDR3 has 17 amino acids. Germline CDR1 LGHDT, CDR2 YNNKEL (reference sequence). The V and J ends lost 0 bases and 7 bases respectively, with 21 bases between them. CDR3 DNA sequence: TGTGCCAGCAGCCAAGATAGGGGTAGTCTGAGTAGTGGGACCCAGTACTTC. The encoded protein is CASSQDRGSLSSGTQYF.